These 7 T cell receptor beta chains share one sample of origin, sequenced in a study of blood T cell repertoires in COVID-19. The table came from immunoSEQ multiplex PCR; TCRdb's copy has only in-frame clones and leaves some out. Counted here are more than 140,000 clones, roughly 82% occurring once; the ten biggest clones make up roughly 7.2%. The sequenced sample consisted of peripheral blood. These TCRs come from a woman aged 50 to 60 in a cohort sampled during active or convalescent COVID-19.

The rearrangement joins TRBV5-1 to TRBJ1-3; 9 positions agree with TRBD1. The CDR3 has 15 amino acids. The germline V gene has CDR1 SGHRS and CDR2 YFSETQ. The V segment lost 3 bases and the J segment 6 bases; nucleotides outside the gene matches: 7. The CDR3 coding sequence is TGCGCCAGCAGCTCCCCCACAGGGGGCGAAAACACCATATATTTT. Translation gives CASSSPTGGENTIYF.

The J gene is TRBJ1-5, the V gene TRBV9; possibly TRBD1 for D (5 bases). CDR3 length: 15 residues. In germline, CDR1 is SGDLS, CDR2 YYNGEE. V dropped 0 bases and J dropped 2 bases, with 9 bases sitting between them. The CDR3 here is CASSVAGMRNQPQHF. The CDR3 DNA is TGTGCCAGCAGCGTAGCAGGGATGCGCAATCAGCCCCAGCATTTT.

The rearrangement uses TRBV9 and TRBJ1-2; 9 positions match TRBD1. Germline assignment: CDR1 SGDLS and CDR2 YYNGEE. V shed 4 bases, J shed 0 bases, and the junction held 13 bases outside the gene matches. The CDR3 runs 18 residues. This chain's CDR3 is CASSPTTGTGSSNYGYTF. CDR3 bases: TGTGCCAGCAGCCCGACCACCGGGACAGGGTCGTCTAACTATGGCTACACCTTC.

The chain employs TRBV7-8 and TRBJ1-1; no firm D call. V lost 3 bases to trimming and J lost 5 bases, with 22 bases between them. The CDR3 loop spans 17 amino acids. Germline CDR1 reads SGHVS; CDR2 reads FQNEAQ. The CDR3 protein is CASSLSYANRVGTEAFF. In DNA form, the CDR3 reads TGTGCCAGCAGCTTGTCGTATGCGAACCGGGTTGGTACTGAAGCTTTCTTT.

The chain links TRBV21-1 to TRBJ2-7; whether TRBD1, the table's D call, matches the DNA was not checked. TRBV21-1 has pseudogene status. The CDR3 loop spans 16 amino acids. The CDR3 DNA reads as TGTGCCAGACTAATAACTCCTCCGGACAGTGGGTACGAGCAGTACTTC. It translates to CARLITPPDSGYEQYF.

This clone has only a few counts. This chain connects TRBV2 to TRBJ1-1, with D hard to call. CDR1 and CDR2 from the germline V gene are SNHLY and FYNNEI. This CDR3 region has 15 residues. Trimming cost V 7 bases and J 0 bases, with 15 bases left between them. CDR3 bases: TGTGCCAGCATCCGAGGGCAGCGCATGAACACTGAAGCTTTCTTT. Its translation is CASIRGQRMNTEAFF.

This clone was picked up one time. The chain joins TRBV6-5 to TRBJ1-1; D gene unclear. In germline, CDR1 is MNHEY, CDR2 SVGAGI. The CDR3 totals 12 residues. V shed 5 bases and J shed 6 bases, with 10 bases lying between them. DNA for the CDR3: TGTGCCAGCAGTCCTCGGGGTGCTGAAGCTTTCTTT. Translation gives CASSPRGAEAFF.